Sequencing of this TCR beta chain was carried out in a study of control samples from healthy donors and cancer patients. The table came from immunoSEQ multiplex PCR; TCRdb's copy has only in-frame clones and leaves some out. The sample contains 70,000 to 75,000 clones, approximately 94% of which appear only once. Germline-derived CDR1 and CDR2 are SGDLS and YYNGEE. This CDR3 has 12 residues. V lost 0 bases, J lost 9 bases, and 4 bases lay in between. The J gene is TRBJ1-6, the V gene TRBV9, with D unclear. The TCR comes from a woman aged 25 to 39 in good health. Material for sequencing was blood. CDR3 region: CASSVGGSPLHF. CDR3 coding DNA: TGTGCCAGCAGCGTAGGCGGTTCACCCCTCCACTTT.